This TCR beta chain was obtained from a study of beta chain features in type 1 diabetes. Study-level background: All samples yielded around 98,000,000 examined sorted cells.

Expressed TCRB transcripts got sequenced, as all isolated RNA was reverse transcribed. The protocol was immunoSEQ multiplex PCR, while the TCRdb copy is restricted to in-frame clones and leaves out a portion. The sample has 150,000 to 200,000 clones, approximately 13% seen once. Averaging approximately 0.11 L, one heparinised blood draw was given by each donor. With V trimmed by 6 bases and J by 5 bases, 7 bases remained unmatched. Per germline, CDR1 LNHDA and CDR2 SQIVND (reference sequence). This CDR3 has 16 amino acids. As for this clone: What it binds is not known.

Study-wide results and limits: Among patients, naive, central memory and Treg TCRB repertoires appeared more similar than among healthy donors.

The TCR originated in a woman between 18 and 30 years old in good health. This chain uses TRBV19 with TRBJ2-1, with 13 bases identical to TRBD2. Source material: central memory CD4+ T cells from blood. CDR3 in amino acids: CASRRGLAGRNNEQFF. The CDR3 DNA reads TGTGCCAGTAGAAGGGGACTAGCGGGACGCAACAATGAGCAGTTCTTC.